One and the same sample provided the 23 T cell receptor beta chains below, sequenced in a study of tumor-infiltrating lymphocytes in primary liver carcinoma. Researchers generated TCR beta cDNA from about 530 ng of total RNA, relying on a constant-region primer. Researchers made the TCR beta libraries by running three nested multiplex PCR rounds with slightly modified ARM-PCR. TRBV1-TRBV30 forward primers paired with a C-beta reverse primer drove the first two PCR rounds, around 9 cycles each. One entry per CDR3 protein results from TCRdb running MiXCR on the multiplex PCR reads. The table has 100,000 or so distinct CDR3 sequences, about three quarters seen once; the top ten hold more than 8%. Total RNA and DNA came together from approximately 22-30 mg of bulk tissue without cell sorting. Sequencing was performed on liver tumor tissue from sampling region 5. Subset reported: tumor region T5, tumor centre. Receptor source: a woman aged 55-75 years with primary liver carcinoma and hepatitis B virus infection.

A word on this clonotype: The junction differs from germline at one of its ends, possibly a read error. The chain is built from TRBV11-2 and TRBJ2-2; D perhaps matches TRBD1 (6 bases). The CDR3 loop spans 14 amino acids. Per germline, CDR1 SGHAT and CDR2 FQNNGV. The CDR3 sequence is CASSIERGSGELLF. The CDR3 DNA follows: TGTGCCAGCAGCATAGAAAGGGGGTCCGGGGAGCTGCTTTTT.

With regard to this clonotype: This may stem from a read error, because a much larger clone lies one nucleotide away. The chain has TRBV6-1 and TRBJ2-7; 8 positions match TRBD1. J gave up 4 bases and V 4 bases, and 6 bases lay outside the gene matches. This CDR3 has 14 amino acids. Germline CDR1 MNHNS, CDR2 SASEGT. The CDR3: CASSVTRTGYEQYF. As DNA, the CDR3 is TGTGCCAGCAGTGTTACCAGGACAGGGTACGAGCAGTACTTC.

To note about this clonotype: The conserved final phenylalanine or tryptophan is absent from the CDR3, which likely points to a read error. The gene calls are TRBV6-6 and TRBJ1-5; TRBD1 agrees at 9 bases. CDR1 is MNHNY, CDR2 SVGAGI, per germline (reference sequence). CDR3 size: 14 residues. The CDR3 region has the DNA TGTGCCGGCAGTCCACAGGGGGCTTATCAGCCCCAGCATGTT. Its translation: CAGSPQGAYQPQHV.

The chain employs TRBV7-9 and TRBJ1-2; weak D call: TRBD1 (6 bases). CDR3 length: 16 amino acids. Germline lookup yields CDR1 SEHNR and CDR2 FQNEAQ (reference sequence). The CDR3 protein is CVRSPHGAGTSYGYTF. CDR3 in DNA: TGTGTCAGAAGCCCGCACGGGGCCGGGACAAGTTATGGCTACACCTTC.

To note about this clonotype: Compared with germline, one end of the junction differs, possibly owing to a read error. The chain employs TRBV29-1 and TRBJ1-2; unclear D gene. Germline V gives CDR1 SQVTM, CDR2 ANQGSEA. CDR3 size: 13 residues. CDR3 sequence reads: CSVAIRTLYGYTF. The CDR3 DNA is TGTAGCGTTGCAATAAGGACTCTCTATGGCTACACCTTC.

This clonotype showed up many times. V is TRBV7-8 and J is TRBJ1-1, with a weak D call TRBD1 (5 bases). The ends were cut back, 2 bases at V and 4 bases at J, with 17 bases in the middle. The CDR3 is 16 amino acids. Germline V lookup: CDR1 SGHVS, CDR2 FQNEAQ. CDR3 region: CASSLTRGEGSTEAFF. The CDR3 nucleotides read TGTGCCAGCAGCTTAACCCGAGGTGAGGGGAGCACTGAAGCTTTCTTT.

The chain combines TRBV10-3 with TRBJ2-5; the D gene is possibly TRBD2 (6 bases). V was cut by 5 bases and J by 5 bases, with 15 bases left in between. The CDR3 has 14 residues. CDR1 is ENHRY and CDR2 is SYGVKD in the germline V gene. CDR3 sequence (DNA): TGTGCCATCAGTCTAAGCTGGAGGGGTGAGACCCAGTACTTC. Encoded protein: CAISLSWRGETQYF.

Of note for this clonotype: An end of the junction does not agree with germline; a read error may underlie this. The chain couples TRBV6-1 to TRBJ1-3; D is unresolved. CDR1 MNHNS and CDR2 SASEGT come from the germline V gene. CDR3 size: 17 residues. DNA of the CDR3: TGTGCCTGCAGTCCAACACACCCTGTGGGCTCTGGAAACACCATATATTTT. Translating it yields CACSPTHPVGSGNTIYF.

The chain uses TRBV28 and TRBJ2-1; 13 positions agree with TRBD2. V was pared by 9 bases and J by 9 bases, with 17 bases of the junction left unmatched. The CDR3 has 17 amino acids. The germline gives CDR1 MDHEN, CDR2 SYDVKM. This CDR3 reads CASRGNPGLAGVVEQFF. The CDR3 DNA is TGTGCCAGTAGAGGAAACCCAGGACTAGCGGGAGTGGTTGAGCAGTTCTTC.

To note about this clonotype: Just one base apart from a much larger clone, this may be a read error. Written as DNA, the CDR3 is TGCGCCAGCAGTGAGTCCCGGGGGGAAGGAGATACGCAGTATTTT. Translation: CASSESRGEGDTQYF. The V call is TRBV10-1, the J call TRBJ2-3, with TRBD2 matching 7 bases. CDR3 size: 15 residues. Germline CDR1 and CDR2: WNHNN and SYGVQD (reference sequence). V was pared by 0 bases and J by 5 bases, with 5 bases of the junction left unmatched.

In the case of this clonotype: A junction boundary mismatches the germline segment, possibly from a read error. The chain is built from TRBV11-2 and TRBJ1-4; 9 nucleotides line up with TRBD1. The CDR3 sequence is 14 residues long. The V gene's germline CDR1 is SGHAT and CDR2 FQNNGV. The CDR3 DNA reads TGTGCCAGCGGCTTAGGGGGACAGGGAGAAAAGCTGTTTTTT. Protein sequence: CASGLGGQGEKLFF.

This clonotype appeared once. Compared with germline, one end of the junction differs, possibly owing to a read error. The V and J genes are TRBV6-6 and TRBJ2-7; 8 nucleotides match TRBD2. The CDR3 has 18 residues. Germline-derived CDR1 and CDR2 are MNHNY and SVGAGI (reference sequence). The CDR3 spells CAGSYPSRAAAGVCEQYF. CDR3 sequence (DNA): TGTGCCGGCAGTTACCCCAGCCGCGCTGCAGCGGGAGTTTGCGAGCAGTACTTC.

The table lists this clonotype with a count of one. This may stem from a read error, because a much larger clone lies one nucleotide away. V usage is TRBV20-1 and J usage is TRBJ1-1; no firm D call. V was trimmed by 6 bases and J by 4 bases, leaving 18 bases between them. Germline V CDR1 and CDR2: DFQATT, SNEGSKA (reference sequence). There are 14 residues in the CDR3. The CDR3: CSALLTRAGTEAFF. The CDR3 bases are TGCAGTGCACTGCTGACAAGGGCGGGCACTGAAGCTTTCTTT.

V usage is TRBV7-3 and J usage is TRBJ2-3, with D perhaps matching TRBD1 (6 bases). In germline, CDR1 is SGHTA, CDR2 FQGTGA. The CDR3 consists of 14 residues. Trimming removed 1 base at V and 3 bases at J, with 8 bases between. CDR3 in DNA: TGTGCCAGCAGCTTAAGTGGACAGACAGATACGCAGTATTTT. Translating gives CASSLSGQTDTQYF. Full variable domain (outside the CDR3, taken from reference TRBV7-3 and TRBJ2-3): GAGVSQTPSNKVTEKGKYVELRCDPISGHTALYWYRQSLGQGPEFLIYFQGTGAADDSGLPNDRFFAVRPEGSVSTLKIQRTERGDSAVYLCASSLSGQTDTQYFGPGTRLTVL.

A word on this clonotype: Germline and junction disagree at one end, which may indicate a read error. This chain links TRBV11-2 with TRBJ2-3; D gene uncertain. Germline lookup yields CDR1 SGHAT and CDR2 FQNNGV. This CDR3 region has 11 residues. CDR3 protein: CDSSRTDTQYF. The CDR3 DNA follows: TGTGACAGCAGCCGCACAGATACTCAGTATTTT. Full variable domain (rest looked up from reference TRBV11-2 and TRBJ2-3): EAGVAQSPRYKIIEKRQSVAFWCNPISGHATLYWYQQILGQGPKLLIQFQNNGVVDDSQLPKDRFSAERLKGVDSTLKIQPAKLEDSAVYLCDSSRTDTQYFGPGTRLTVL.

This clonotype was observed many times. The V and J genes are TRBV5-6 and TRBJ2-5; D perhaps matches TRBD1 (6 bases). V gave up 2 bases and J gave up 3 bases, with 11 bases separating them. This CDR3 has 14 residues. CDR1 and CDR2 (germline): SGHDT, YYEEEE. The CDR3 region is CASSLMGAEETQYF. DNA of the CDR3: TGTGCCAGCAGCTTAATGGGGGCGGAAGAGACCCAGTACTTC.

Concerning this clonotype itself: One end of the junction does not line up with germline, which may come from a read error. The rearrangement joins TRBV11-2 to TRBJ2-7; unclear D gene. Looked up from germline, CDR1 is SGHAT and CDR2 is FQNNGV. This CDR3 spans 12 amino acids. CDR3 loop: CASNSVGYDQYF. CDR3 in DNA: TGTGCCAGCAACTCCGTGGGTTACGACCAGTACTTC.

Note on this clonotype: Germline is not matched at one junction end, which may reflect a read error. This chain uses TRBV11-2 with TRBJ2-5; tentative D call: TRBD2 (5 bases). This CDR3 is built from 14 residues. Germline CDR1 and CDR2: SGHAT and FQNNGV. The CDR3 region has the DNA TGTGCCGGCAGCTTATCGCTAGTGGGAGATACCCAGTACTTC. Protein: CAGSLSLVGDTQYF.

Remarks on this clonotype: This may come from a read error, since a much larger clone is one base off. The chain employs TRBV5-1 and TRBJ2-3; 8 bases map to TRBD1. Trimming took 2 bases from V and 2 from J; bases not matched to a gene: 7. The CDR3 sequence is 16 residues long. In germline, CDR1 is SGHRS, CDR2 YFSETQ. CDR3 in DNA: TGCGCCAGCAGCTTCGGGGACAGGCGTTTCACAGATACGCAGTATTTT. This encodes CASSFGDRRFTDTQYF.

This clonotype was found a few times. This sequence joins TRBV5-1 and TRBJ1-1; D remains ambiguous. The V end was cut by 0 bases, the J end by 0 bases, with 6 bases between. CDR1 SGHRS and CDR2 YFSETQ come from the germline V gene. CDR3 length: 14 amino acids. The CDR3 loop is CASSLGQMNTEAFF. CDR3 bases: TGCGCCAGCAGCTTGGGTCAGATGAACACTGAAGCTTTCTTT.

In this sample, this clonotype turned up a few times. The J gene is TRBJ1-2, the V gene TRBV28; D perhaps matches TRBD1 (5 bases). Trimming left V 3 bases short and J 6 bases short, with 20 bases between. The CDR3 extends over 16 amino acids. Germline CDR1 and CDR2: MDHEN and SYDVKM. CDR3 in DNA: TGTGCCAGCAGTTTGGGGGGGGTCCTCACCGCTAATGGCTACACCTTC. As protein: CASSLGGVLTANGYTF.

With regard to this clonotype: A much larger clone lies one base from this, so it may be a read error. The rearrangement uses TRBV7-9 and TRBJ2-1; the D gene is possibly TRBD2 (6 bases). The CDR3 length is 16 residues. The V gene's germline CDR1 is SEHNR and CDR2 FQNEAQ (reference sequence). Trimming removed 7 bases at V and 1 base at J, with 17 bases between. The CDR3 DNA is TGTGCCAGCAACCCCAAGCGGGCGGGATCCTACAATGAGCAGTTCTTC. Translated, it gives CASNPKRAGSYNEQFF.

A word on this clonotype: The junction shows a germline mismatch at one end, possibly a read error. The chain carries TRBV11-2 and TRBJ2-2; possible D gene TRBD2, 5 bases. Germline V gives CDR1 SGHAT, CDR2 FQNNGV. This CDR3 has 13 residues. The CDR3 region has the DNA TGTGCCAACAGCTTAAGAGGGACCGGGGAGCTGTTTTTT. Its protein product is CANSLRGTGELFF.